The 12 T cell receptor beta chains below were found in one sample sequenced in a study of beta chain features in type 1 diabetes. The whole isolated RNA underwent reverse transcription, so sequencing captured expressed TCRB transcripts. TCRdb keeps only in-frame clones here, not all; method: immunoSEQ multiplex PCR. The sample lists about 260,000 clones; more than 65% were seen once. The sample taken for sequencing was naive CD4+ T cells from blood. Source of these receptors: a young man in good health.

The chain is built from TRBV30 and TRBJ2-5; TRBD1 agrees at 12 bases. V lost 5 bases to trimming and J lost 4 bases; unmatched junction nucleotides: 11. CDR3 size: 16 residues. Germline CDR1 reads GTSNPN; CDR2 reads SVGIG (reference sequence). This CDR3 reads CAWVRGPGQGAETQYF. Here the CDR3 DNA reads TGTGCCTGGGTCCGAGGCCCGGGACAGGGGGCAGAGACCCAGTACTTC.

The genes are TRBV15 and TRBJ2-7; 11 nucleotides match TRBD2. The ends lost 3 bases at V and 3 bases at J; junction bases unmatched: 10. The CDR3 extends over 17 amino acids. Germline V CDR1 and CDR2: LNHNV, YYDKDF (reference sequence). The CDR3 here is CATSRISGRAAFYEQYF. For the CDR3, the DNA is TGTGCCACCAGCAGGATTAGCGGGAGGGCCGCTTTCTACGAGCAGTACTTC.

The V call is TRBV7-9, the J call TRBJ2-3, with D unresolved. Trimming left V 4 bases short and J 9 bases short, with 14 bases between. This CDR3 region has 13 residues. Germline V gene lookup returns CDR1 SEHNR and CDR2 FQNEAQ (reference sequence). The CDR3 here is CASSSPPRWTQYF. For the CDR3, the DNA is TGTGCCAGCAGCTCCCCGCCACGGTGGACGCAGTATTTT.

The chain joins TRBV6-5 to TRBJ2-7; 8 bases align to TRBD1. Germline CDR1 and CDR2: MNHEY and SVGAGI. With 3 bases clipped from V and 6 bases from J, the junction kept 7 bases outside the gene matches. There are 14 residues in the CDR3. This CDR3 reads CASSYGQGGSEQYF. CDR3 in DNA: TGTGCCAGCAGTTATGGACAGGGAGGTAGCGAGCAGTACTTC.

This clone was recorded a few times. The rearrangement joins TRBV7-2 to TRBJ2-5; TRBD1 is a possible D gene (5 bases). CDR3 length equals 14 residues. Germline V gives CDR1 SGHTA, CDR2 FQGNSA. V shed 1 base and J shed 4 bases, with 10 bases lying between them. The CDR3 loop is CASSLDWGRETQYF. As DNA, the CDR3 is TGTGCCAGCAGCTTAGATTGGGGCAGAGAGACCCAGTACTTC.

The chain is built from TRBV30 and TRBJ2-1; 7 nucleotides align to TRBD1. The CDR3 runs 12 residues. V lost 5 bases, J lost 3 bases, and 1 base stayed unmatched. Per germline, CDR1 GTSNPN and CDR2 SVGIG (reference sequence). CDR3 coding DNA: TGTGCCTGGGGACAGGTCTACAATGAGCAGTTCTTC. Protein product: CAWGQVYNEQFF.

The chain couples TRBV7-9 to TRBJ2-3, with 9 nucleotides matching TRBD2. This CDR3 contains 16 residues. Germline CDR1 and CDR2: SEHNR and FQNEAQ (reference sequence). The junction had 10 bases not matched to a gene; V was cut back by 7 bases and J by 2 bases. The CDR3 region is CASIGASGTYTDTQYF. The CDR3 DNA reads as TGTGCCAGCATCGGGGCTAGCGGGACGTACACAGATACGCAGTATTTT.

The chain couples TRBV30 to TRBJ2-7; 12 positions agree with TRBD2. From germline, CDR1 is GTSNPN and CDR2 SVGIG (reference sequence). The J segment lost 5 bases and the V segment lost 5 bases, leaving 4 bases of the junction unmatched. There are 13 residues in the CDR3. In DNA form, the CDR3 reads TGTGCCTGGGGTCTAGCGGGAGGGCACGAGCAGTACTTC. Its translation: CAWGLAGGHEQYF. Combining the CDR3 with reference TRBV30 and TRBJ2-7 gives the whole variable domain SQTIHQWPATLVQPVGSPLSLECTVEGTSNPNLYWYRQAAGRGLQLLFYSVGIGQISSEVPQNLSASRPQDRQFILSSKKLLLSDSGFYLCAWGLAGGHEQYFGPGTRLTVT.

J is TRBJ2-1 and V is TRBV7-9; TRBD2 might be the D (5 bases). This CDR3 is built from 17 residues. V lost 0 bases to trimming and J lost 5 bases, with 17 bases between them. CDR1 is SEHNR and CDR2 is FQNEAQ in the germline V gene (reference sequence). The CDR3 bases are TGTGCCAGCAGCTTAGCGCAAGGAGGCGGGCAAAACAATGAGCAGTTCTTC. Residues: CASSLAQGGGQNNEQFF.

This clone was found a few times. The J gene is TRBJ2-7, the V gene TRBV29-1, with a possible D match to TRBD2 (6 bases). Germline-derived CDR1 and CDR2 are SQVTM and ANQGSEA. The CDR3 extends over 11 amino acids. V gave up 4 bases and J gave up 3 bases, with 7 bases separating them. The CDR3 region is CSVGRDYEQYF. The CDR3 coding sequence is TGCAGCGTTGGGAGGGACTACGAGCAGTACTTC.

This clone has a handful of counts. The chain recombines TRBV29-1 with TRBJ2-3; D is unresolved. The CDR3 covers 12 residues. CDR1 and CDR2 (germline): SQVTM, ANQGSEA. The CDR3 coding sequence is TGCACCCACAAGGGTCCATCCGATACGCAGTATTTT. Its protein product is CTHKGPSDTQYF.

The chain joins TRBV4-1 to TRBJ2-5, with D possibly TRBD1 on 6 matching bases. CDR1 is MGHRA, CDR2 YSYEKL, per germline. CDR3 size: 15 residues. Trimming removed 0 bases at V and 9 bases at J, with 17 bases between. CDR3 in amino acids: CASSQDLGIPGAQYF. DNA of the CDR3: TGCGCCAGCAGCCAAGATCTCGGAATACCAGGGGCCCAGTACTTC.